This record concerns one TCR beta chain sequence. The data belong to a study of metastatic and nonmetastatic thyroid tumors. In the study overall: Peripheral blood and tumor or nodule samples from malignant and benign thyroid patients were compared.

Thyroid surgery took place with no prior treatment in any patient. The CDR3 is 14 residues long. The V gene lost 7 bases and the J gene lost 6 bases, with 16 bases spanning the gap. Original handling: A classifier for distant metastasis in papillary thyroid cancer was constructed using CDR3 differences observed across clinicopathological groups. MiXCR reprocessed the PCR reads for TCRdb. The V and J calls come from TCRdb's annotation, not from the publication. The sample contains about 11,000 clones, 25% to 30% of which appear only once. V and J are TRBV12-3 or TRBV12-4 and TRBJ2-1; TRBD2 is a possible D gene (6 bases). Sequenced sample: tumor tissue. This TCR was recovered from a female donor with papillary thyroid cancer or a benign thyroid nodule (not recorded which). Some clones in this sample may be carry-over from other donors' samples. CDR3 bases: TGTGCCAGCACCACCCCCCGGGGAGGCAATGAGCAGTTCTTC. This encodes CASTTPRGGNEQFF.